The 31 T cell receptor beta chains listed next were all sequenced from one sample in a study of blood T cell repertoires in COVID-19. Clones were read by immunoSEQ multiplex PCR, and TCRdb kept only the in-frame ones, dropping some. This sample has roughly 280,000 clones, with over 80% found just once. Sequencing was performed on PBMCs or T cells enriched from blood (not recorded which). The receptor set was obtained from a woman aged 25 to 39 with acute COVID-19.

This clone was observed a single time. This chain links TRBV3-1 (or the pseudogene TRBV3-2) with TRBJ2-7, with D perhaps matching TRBD2 (6 bases). The germline V gene encodes CDR1 LGHDT and CDR2 YNNKEL (reference sequence). Trimming took off 1 base at V and 5 bases at J, with 18 bases between the two ends. This CDR3 spans 16 amino acids. The DNA of the CDR3 is TGTGCCAGCAGCCAAGGGGGAGGAGGAGGGGCCCACGAGCAGTACTTC. This gives the protein CASSQGGGGGAHEQYF.

The chain combines TRBV19 with TRBJ2-6; possible D gene TRBD2, 6 bases. V gave up 7 bases and J gave up 0 bases, with 16 bases separating them. There are 17 residues in the CDR3. Germline CDR1 reads LNHDA; CDR2 reads SQIVND (reference sequence). CDR3 sequence reads: CASMGGWLISGANVLTF. The CDR3 DNA reads TGTGCCAGTATGGGGGGTTGGTTAATCTCTGGGGCCAACGTCCTGACTTTC.

The V gene is TRBV23-1, the J gene TRBJ2-6; D is undetermined. TRBV23-1 is given ORF status, its function remaining uncertain. The CDR3 is made up of 15 amino acids. Trimming removed 4 bases from V and 2 bases from J, with 9 bases in between. The CDR3 spells CASSPRDPGANVLTF. The CDR3 region has the DNA TGCGCCAGCAGTCCTAGAGACCCTGGGGCCAACGTCCTGACTTTC.

This clone was observed a single time. The chain uses TRBV27 and TRBJ2-7, with D possibly being TRBD1 (6 bases). The CDR3 consists of 14 residues. The germline V and J ends were trimmed by 5 bases and 2 bases, with 13 bases remaining between them. CDR1 and CDR2 (germline): MNHEY, SMNVEV (reference sequence). The CDR3 reads CASSATGRTYEQYF. The CDR3 coding sequence is TGTGCCAGCAGTGCCACAGGGCGCACCTACGAGCAGTACTTC.

This clone was observed once. The CDR3 loop reads CASSQLAGDEQFF. Here the CDR3 DNA reads TGCGCCAGCAGTCAACTAGCGGGGGATGAGCAGTTCTTC. The J gene is TRBJ2-1, the V gene TRBV10-2; TRBD2 aligns across 11 bases. The germline V gene has CDR1 WSHSY and CDR2 SAAADI. The V and J ends lost 5 bases and 8 bases, in that order; junction bases with no gene match: 2. The CDR3 length is 13 residues.

J is TRBJ2-7 and V is TRBV25-1; TRBD2 might be the D (6 bases). Trimming stripped 0 bases from V and 0 bases from J, with 15 bases between. Germline V gives CDR1 MGHDK, CDR2 SYGVNS. This CDR3 is 17 amino acids long. The CDR3 region is CASSEYVLGEDSYEQYF. In nucleotides, the CDR3 is TGTGCCAGCAGTGAATATGTACTGGGGGAGGACTCCTACGAGCAGTACTTC.

This clone occurred once. This chain connects TRBV28 to TRBJ2-7; D possibly corresponds to TRBD1 (6 bases). The CDR3 sequence is 14 residues long. Between the trimmed V and J ends, which lost 2 bases and 6 bases, there was a span of 14 bases. Germline V gene sequence: CDR1 MDHEN, CDR2 SYDVKM. CDR3: CASSLPAGASEQYF. CDR3 coding DNA: TGTGCCAGCAGTTTACCGGCAGGGGCCAGCGAGCAGTACTTC.

The chain is built from TRBV7-9 and TRBJ2-7, with D maybe TRBD2 (6 bases). The V end was cut by 3 bases, the J end by 6 bases, with 15 bases between. The CDR3 runs 14 residues. Germline CDR1 SEHNR, CDR2 FQNEAQ (reference sequence). The CDR3 sequence is CASSFETREAEQYF. The CDR3 nucleotides are TGTGCCAGCAGCTTCGAGACTAGAGAAGCCGAGCAGTACTTC. Using reference TRBV7-9 and TRBJ2-7 for the parts outside the CDR3, the full variable domain is DTGVSQNPRHKITKRGQNVTFRCDPISEHNRLYWYRQTLGQGPEFLTYFQNEAQLEKSRLLSDRFSAERPKGSFSTLEIQRTEQGDSAMYLCASSFETREAEQYFGPGTRLTVT.

The CDR3 here is CASSRQGSYEQYF. As DNA, the CDR3 is TGTGCCAGCTCACGGCAGGGCTCCTACGAGCAGTACTTC. The genes are TRBV18 and TRBJ2-7; D may be TRBD1 (5 bases). The CDR3 has 13 residues. Germline values: CDR1 KGHSH, CDR2 LQKENI. V was trimmed by 4 bases and J by 0 bases, leaving 7 bases between them.

This clone was observed once. The chain recombines TRBV28 with TRBJ1-1; 9 bases match TRBD1. CDR3 length: 17 amino acids. Germline V CDR1 and CDR2: MDHEN, SYDVKM. Trimming took 3 bases from V and 2 from J; bases not matched to a gene: 10. The CDR3 protein is CASSFPTGGAYNTEAFF. In DNA form, the CDR3 reads TGTGCCAGCAGTTTCCCAACAGGGGGCGCATATAACACTGAAGCTTTCTTT.

This chain links TRBV27 with TRBJ1-6; D not certain. V gave up 2 bases and J gave up 8 bases, with 13 bases separating them. This CDR3 region has 15 residues. The germline CDR1 and CDR2 sequences are MNHEY and SMNVEV (reference sequence). The CDR3 region has the DNA TGTGCCAGCAGTTTAAACAGCCCAATGGATTCACCCCTCCACTTT. Translating gives CASSLNSPMDSPLHF.

The chain carries TRBV27 and TRBJ1-2, with a possible D match to TRBD1 (5 bases). The CDR3 loop spans 15 amino acids. Looked up from germline, CDR1 is MNHEY and CDR2 is SMNVEV (reference sequence). With 3 bases removed from V and 8 bases from J, the gap between germline ends came to 19 bases. The CDR3 reads CASSFRWTGGDGYTF. The CDR3 DNA sequence: TGTGCCAGCAGTTTTCGATGGACCGGCGGGGACGGCTACACCTTC.

V and J are TRBV4-1 and TRBJ2-2, with 9 bases lining up with TRBD2. J gave up 1 base and V 0 bases, and 9 bases lay outside the gene matches. This CDR3 region has 19 residues. Germline V CDR1 and CDR2: MGHRA, YSYEKL. The chain's CDR3 is CASSQDDGREGQNTGELFF. The CDR3 DNA reads TGCGCCAGCAGCCAAGATGACGGGCGGGAGGGCCAGAACACCGGGGAGCTGTTTTTT.

This clone was observed once. The CDR3 spells CASSERQGVNTEAFF. As DNA, the CDR3 is TGTGCCAGCAGCGAACGACAGGGGGTGAACACTGAAGCTTTCTTT. The V call is TRBV7-6, the J call TRBJ1-1; TRBD1 matches 9 bases. V trimming: 5 bases; J trimming: 0 bases; junction bases outside the gene matches: 4. The CDR3 runs to 15 residues. Germline loops: CDR1 SGHVS, CDR2 FNYEAQ.

V gene TRBV29-1 combines with J gene TRBJ1-1; no clear D gene. This CDR3 is built from 13 residues. The germline V gene encodes CDR1 SQVTM and CDR2 ANQGSEA. The V and J ends lost 7 bases and 5 bases respectively, with 17 bases between them. In nucleotides, the CDR3 is TGCAGCGGTGAGACTACCTGGGAGACTGAAGCTTTCTTT. Translation gives CSGETTWETEAFF.

This clone was recorded a few times. The chain uses TRBV7-6 and TRBJ2-2; D possibly corresponds to TRBD2 (6 bases). Germline CDR1 SGHVS, CDR2 FNYEAQ. Trimming cost V 1 base and J 1 base, with 10 bases left between them. The CDR3 is made up of 16 amino acids. CDR3 nucleotide sequence: TGTGCCAGCAGCTTAGAGGCTAGCGAGAACACCGGGGAGCTGTTTTTT. It translates to CASSLEASENTGELFF.

The rearrangement links TRBV14 to TRBJ2-1, with TRBD1 matching 8 bases. Unmatched junction bases numbered 13, after V lost 1 base and J lost 8 bases. Per germline, CDR1 SGHDN and CDR2 FVKESK. The CDR3 sequence is 17 residues long. CDR3 amino acids: CASSQAQWVQGADEQFF. CDR3 DNA: TGTGCCAGCAGCCAAGCTCAGTGGGTTCAGGGGGCCGATGAGCAGTTCTTC.

The chain recombines TRBV7-9 with TRBJ2-7; 7 bases map to TRBD2. Germline V CDR1 and CDR2: SEHNR, FQNEAQ (reference sequence). The CDR3 is 15 amino acids. V lost 5 bases to trimming and J lost 4 bases; unmatched junction nucleotides: 11. Written as DNA, the CDR3 is TGTGCCAGCAGCCGGCGAGCGGCTAGCGGTTACGAGCAGTACTTC. This codes for CASSRRAASGYEQYF.

J is TRBJ2-2 and V is TRBV19, with 8 bases fitting TRBD1. V was pared by 2 bases and J by 7 bases, with 3 bases of the junction left unmatched. The germline V gene has CDR1 LNHDA and CDR2 SQIVND (reference sequence). The CDR3 is made up of 14 amino acids. For the CDR3, the DNA is TGTGCCAGTAGTATATCAGGGGGCGGCGGGGAGCTGTTTTTT. It is translated as CASSISGGGGELFF.

J is TRBJ1-1 and V is TRBV15, with D possibly matching TRBD1 (6 bases). V shed 7 bases and J shed 0 bases, with 9 bases lying between them. CDR3 length: 13 residues. The germline gives CDR1 LNHNV, CDR2 YYDKDF (reference sequence). DNA for the CDR3: TGTGCCACCAAGGACAGCATGAACACTGAAGCTTTCTTT. It is translated as CATKDSMNTEAFF.

The CDR3 sequence: CASSSSVWNTGELFF. In DNA form, the CDR3 reads TGTGCCAGCAGTTCAAGCGTTTGGAACACCGGGGAGCTGTTTTTT. J is TRBJ2-2 and V is TRBV27, with D unresolved. The CDR3 has 15 amino acids. Trimming left V 4 bases short and J 1 base short, with 10 bases between. The germline V gene encodes CDR1 MNHEY and CDR2 SMNVEV (reference sequence).

This clone has just a few counts. The gene calls are TRBV27 and TRBJ2-2; D might be TRBD2 (5 bases). Germline V gene lookup returns CDR1 MNHEY and CDR2 SMNVEV (reference sequence). Trimming shortened V by 4 bases and J by 3 bases, and 6 bases separated the two germline ends. The CDR3 consists of 13 residues. The CDR3 coding sequence is TGTGCCAGCAGTTATAGCGACACCGGGGAGCTGTTTTTT. Its protein is CASSYSDTGELFF.

The rearrangement joins TRBV28 to TRBJ1-2, with D maybe TRBD1 (6 bases). CDR3 length: 13 residues. Deletions cut 6 bases from V and 12 bases from J, with 20 bases between. CDR1 MDHEN and CDR2 SYDVKM come from the germline V gene. The CDR3: CASRPAGQTANTF. Written as DNA, the CDR3 is TGTGCCAGCAGACCTGCCGGACAGACCGCAAACACCTTC.

This clone was counted a single time. The chain links TRBV3-1 (or the pseudogene TRBV3-2) to TRBJ1-4; D might be TRBD1 (5 bases). This CDR3 is 14 amino acids long. Germline V gives CDR1 LGHDT, CDR2 YNNKEL (reference sequence). V lost 2 bases, J lost 6 bases, and 10 bases lay in between. The CDR3 here is CASSQWGDHEKLFF. The CDR3 DNA sequence: TGTGCCAGCAGCCAATGGGGGGACCATGAAAAACTGTTTTTT.

The chain is built from TRBV27 and TRBJ1-6; D is undetermined. The CDR3 runs to 12 residues. The germline V and J ends were trimmed by 8 bases and 6 bases, with 8 bases remaining between them. Germline assignment: CDR1 MNHEY and CDR2 SMNVEV (reference sequence). CDR3 nucleotide sequence: TGTGCCAGCTGCGAGCGTAATTCACCCCTCCACTTT. Protein: CASCERNSPLHF.

The gene calls are TRBV9 and TRBJ2-3; D possibly corresponds to TRBD2 (5 bases). Per germline, CDR1 SGDLS and CDR2 YYNGEE. The CDR3 totals 14 residues. Trimming removed 4 bases from V and 2 bases from J, with 11 bases in between. The CDR3 region has the DNA TGTGCCAGCAGCTACCGGGGAAACACAGATACGCAGTATTTT. Protein product: CASSYRGNTDTQYF.

Remarks on this clone: A read error may produce the germline difference seen at one junction end. The rearrangement links TRBV28 to TRBJ2-7; a weak D match, TRBD2 (5 bases). The CDR3 runs 17 residues. Germline V CDR1 and CDR2: MDHEN, SYDVKM. Here the CDR3 reads CASPPLRPEGRSHEQYF. The CDR3, as DNA: TGTGCCAGCCCTCCTCTACGGCCAGAGGGCCGCTCCCACGAGCAGTACTTC. The variable domain in full, with the rest retrieved from reference TRBV28 and TRBJ2-7, is DVKVTQSSRYLVKRTGEKVFLECVQDMDHENMFWYRQDPGLGLRLIYFSYDVKMKEKGDIPEGYSVSREKKERFSLILESASTNQTSMYLCASPPLRPEGRSHEQYFGPGTRLTVT.

The chain combines TRBV7-8 with TRBJ2-3; no clear D. The CDR3 has 17 residues. CDR1 and CDR2 (germline): SGHVS, FQNEAQ. V lost 1 base to trimming and J lost 0 bases, with 14 bases between them. The CDR3 sequence is CASSLEARRPSTDTQYF. Written as DNA, the CDR3 is TGTGCCAGCAGCTTAGAGGCGCGGCGACCTAGCACAGATACGCAGTATTTT.

This clone has just a few counts. This sequence joins TRBV4-3 and TRBJ2-3; 9 nucleotides line up with TRBD1. The CDR3 is made up of 17 amino acids. Per germline, CDR1 LGHNA and CDR2 YSLEER. Losses at the gene ends were 1 base for V and 4 bases for J; bases not matched to a gene: 9. CDR3 sequence reads: CASSQVGPTGGADTQYF. CDR3 nucleotides: TGCGCCAGCAGCCAAGTAGGTCCGACAGGGGGAGCAGATACGCAGTATTTT.

The gene calls are TRBV5-1 and TRBJ2-1, with D perhaps TRBD2 (6 bases). CDR3 size: 13 residues. V shed 6 bases and J shed 7 bases, with 14 bases lying between them. The germline CDR1 and CDR2 sequences are SGHRS and YFSETQ. The CDR3 DNA follows: TGCGCCAGCACCCGGGAGAATGCAAATGAGCAGTTCTTC. Protein sequence: CASTRENANEQFF.

The chain joins TRBV5-8 to TRBJ1-1; D call uncertain. Trimming shortened V by 1 base and J by 2 bases, and 12 bases separated the two germline ends. The CDR3 has 15 amino acids. The germline V gene encodes CDR1 SGHTS and CDR2 YDEGEE. This CDR3 is CASSLNYQTNTEAFF. CDR3 nucleotides: TGTGCCAGCAGCTTGAATTATCAGACAAACACTGAAGCTTTCTTT. Drawing the rest from reference TRBV5-8 and TRBJ1-1, the complete variable domain is EAGVTQSPTHLIKTRGQQATLRCSPISGHTSVYWYQQALGLGLQFLLWYDEGEERNRGNFPPRFSGRQFPNYSSELNVNALELEDSALYLCASSLNYQTNTEAFFGQGTRLTVV.